This TCR beta chain originates from a study of blood T cell repertoires in COVID-19 (dated by TCRdb to 2020 to 2021). As for the study more broadly: Samples from collaborators originated in the United States, Italy and Spain and spanned both the acute and convalescent phases of COVID-19. Samples came from the ongoing ImmuneRACE study (first 160 participants) plus 1,254 subjects from 6 global collaborators. The dataset comprised deeply sampled blood TCRbeta repertoires from subjects exposed to, actively infected with, or recovered from COVID-19. A de-identified subject ID, COVID-19 status, age in years and sex were almost always included in the sample metadata. The repertoires were released in a freely available public database intended as a resource for research on the immune response to SARS-CoV-2. The material from the prospective study consisted of cDNA or gDNA derived from T cells, B-cell-depleted T cells, or PBMCs. Where HLA class I and class II types were available, the types were taken from metadata supplied by the sample provider, not from assay-based typing.

The paper as a whole reports these results and caveats: Clinical and demographic metadata were provided uncurated, with the amount varying by source and participant.

Trimming takes 3 bases off V and 0 bases off J; junction bases not matched to a gene: 7. From cysteine to phenylalanine, the CDR3 is 16 amino acids long. This entry keeps only the CDR3 DNA: 48 bases, framed from base 1. CDR1 DFQATT and CDR2 SNEGSKA were looked up in the germline V gene (reference sequence). Each collaborating institution followed its own protocols to collect whole blood in K2EDTA tubes. For TCRbeta analysis, collaborator samples were shipped as frozen whole blood, as isolated PBMCs, or as DNA extracted from either sample type. Concerning this clone itself: Which antigen it targets is not known. Per-base qualities were not stored, and no clone one base away is much larger.

TCRbeta CDR3 regions were amplified from genomic DNA using the immunoSEQ Assay, a bias-controlled multiplex PCR. The original methods were these. The number of nucleated cells in each sample was estimated by amplification of reference gene primers within the assay. Sequence reads were collapsed and filtered to measure the absolute abundance of every unique TCRbeta CDR3 rearrangement. Productive Simpson clonality was computed per sample as the square root of Simpson's diversity index over productive rearrangements. TCRdb retrieved this table from immuneACCESS and kept in-frame rearrangements only. Not all clones are present; in checked studies, unresolved V genes account for under half, and no reason is known for the remainder. The V and J calls and clone size come from that table; D and trimming were worked out from the DNA. This sample gives about 100,000 clones in total; 70% to 90% of them show up just once. About 6.5% of the sample rests with the top ten.

Sequencing was done on a sample of peripheral blood. The sequence was collected from a woman aged 55-70 years with acute or convalescent COVID-19. Recombination connected TRBV20-1 to TRBJ2-2, with 7 bases in between that match TRBD2. The DNA is TGCAGTGCTAGTTCAACCGGGACTACGAACACCGGGGAGCTGTTTTTT. Its amino acids are CSASSTGTTNTGELFF.